The rows below give T cell receptor beta chains drawn from one sample of a study of STAT5B mutations in CD4+ large granular lymphocyte leukemia. Assay: immunoSEQ multiplex PCR; the TCRdb copy retains only in-frame clones and omits some. The sample has 30,000 to 40,000 clones; around 80% are singletons. Sequencing was carried out using CD4+ T cells from blood buffy coats. Receptor source: a human donor in good health. Both conserved end residues are part of each CDR3. The D gene is left open where the match is weak. Clone size is shown for a subset of rows, as once, few, many or a class of expanded clone.

>TRBV11-2|-|-|TRBJ1-1
TGTGCCAGCAGCTCAACGGGGGCAATGAACACTGAAGCTTTCTTT
CASSSTGAMNTEAFF
>TRBV19|-|-|TRBJ1-5
TGTGCCAGTAGTATTAGGGGCGGTCAGCCCCAGCATTTT
CASSIRGGQPQHF
>TRBV9|TRBD2|-|TRBJ2-2
TGTGCCAGCAGCGTAGGAACTAGCGGGAGTGTCACCGGGGAGCTGTTTTTT
CASSVGTSGSVTGELFF
>TRBV9|-|-|TRBJ1-3
TGTGCCAGCAGCTCGGGCCTAAGCTCTGGAAACACCATATATTTT
CASSSGLSSGNTIYF
>TRBV6-1|-|-|TRBJ2-5
TGTGCCAGCGGGGGACATGTTCAAGAGACCCAGTACTTC
CASGGHVQETQYF
>TRBV19|TRBD1|-|TRBJ2-5
TGTGCCACCCGGGGCCGGGACAGGGGGGAGACCCAGTACTTC
CATRGRDRGETQYF
>TRBV15|-|-|TRBJ1-1
TGTGCCACCAGCAGAGATGGCCCCCTACTCAACACTGAAGCTTTCTTT
CATSRDGPLLNTEAFF
>TRBV7-9|-|-|TRBJ1-1
TGTGCCAGCAGCTTTTACAGTAACACTGAAGCTTTCTTT
CASSFYSNTEAFF
>TRBV5-1|-|-|TRBJ1-5
TGCGCCAGCAGCTTCGGTGCAGGGCCTGATCAGCCCCAGCATTTT
CASSFGAGPDQPQHF
>TRBV5-8|TRBD2|-|TRBJ2-2
TGTGCCAGCAGCCCGGGGACTAGCGGGAGGGCCACCGGGGAGCTGTTTTTT
CASSPGTSGRATGELFF
>TRBV6-4|-|-|TRBJ2-7
TGTGCCAGCAGTGATGGGGAGAGGGCCGAGCAGTACTTC
CASSDGERAEQYF
>TRBV5-1|TRBD2|-|TRBJ2-7
TGCGCCAGCAGCTGGGGAACTAGCGGGAGTCAAGAGCAGTACTTC
CASSWGTSGSQEQYF
>TRBV4-1|-|-|TRBJ2-7
TGCGCCAGCAGCCAAGTGGGACGGCAACTTTCCTCCTACGAGCAGTACTTC
CASSQVGRQLSSYEQYF
>TRBV9|TRBD2|-|TRBJ2-3
TGTGCCAGCAGCGTAGGCGCTAGCGGGGTTACAGATACGCAGTATTTT
CASSVGASGVTDTQYF
>TRBV5-1|-|-|TRBJ2-5
TGCGCCAGCAGTGTAGGTCTAGAGACCCAGTACTTC
CASSVGLETQYF
>TRBV7-9|-|-|TRBJ2-1
TGTGCCAGCAGCTTACGTGGTGAGCAGTTCTTC
CASSLRGEQFF
>TRBV6-1|-|-|TRBJ1-5
TGTGCCAGCAAACGGAATCAGCCCCAGCATTTT
CASKRNQPQHF
>TRBV5-4|-|few|TRBJ2-7
TGTGCCAGCAGCTTTAGAGGGTTGGGGTACGAGCAGTACTTC
CASSFRGLGYEQYF
>TRBV2|TRBD1|once|TRBJ1-5
TGTGCCAGCACCGGGACAGGGGGCTTCAATCAGCCCCAGCATTTT
CASTGTGGFNQPQHF
>TRBV6-6|TRBD1|-|TRBJ2-5
TGTGCCAGCAGTTCCGGGACAGGGGGCCGAGAGACCCAGTACTTC
CASSSGTGGRETQYF
>TRBV29-1|-|-|TRBJ1-1
TGCAGCGGAAACTCACAGGTGAACACTGAAGCTTTCTTT
CSGNSQVNTEAFF
>TRBV5-1|TRBD1|-|TRBJ2-7
TGCGCCAGCAGCTGGAATGGACAGGGGGTTTCCTACGAGCAGTACTTC
CASSWNGQGVSYEQYF
>TRBV4-2|-|few|TRBJ1-5
TGTGCCAGCAGCCACCGGGACAGCAATCAGCCCCAGCATTTT
CASSHRDSNQPQHF
>TRBV7-9|TRBD1|-|TRBJ2-7
TGTGCCAGCAGCCTAGGGACAGGGAACTACGAGCAGTACTTC
CASSLGTGNYEQYF
>TRBV14|-|-|TRBJ1-2
TGTGCCAGCAGCCAACGGGGACAAGGCGGCTACACCTTC
CASSQRGQGGYTF
>TRBV5-4|TRBD1|-|TRBJ1-2
TGTGCCAGCAGCATTGGACAGGGAAGTGGCTACACCTTC
CASSIGQGSGYTF
>TRBV18|-|-|TRBJ1-1
TGTGCCAGCTCACCACAATACGTGGCGACGGGGGCGAAGAACACTGAAGCTTTCTTT
CASSPQYVATGAKNTEAFF
>TRBV7-6|-|few|TRBJ2-7
TGTGCCAGCAGCTCCGGAGGGGCTACCTACTACGAGCAGTACTTC
CASSSGGATYYEQYF
>TRBV7-3|TRBD1|-|TRBJ1-1
TGTGCCAGCAGCTTAGGACAGGGGTGGGACACTGAAGCTTTCTTT
CASSLGQGWDTEAFF
>TRBV11-3|-|few|TRBJ1-3
TGTGCCAGCAGCCTCGGGAGCTCTGGAAACACCATATATTTT
CASSLGSSGNTIYF
>TRBV14|-|-|TRBJ2-2
TGTGCCAGCAGCCGCCCACAAGGCGGGGAATCGGGCGGGGAGCTGTTTTTT
CASSRPQGGESGGELFF
>TRBV10-3|-|-|TRBJ2-7
TGTGCCATCAAAGTTTCGGGACCCCACTACGAGCAGTACTTC
CAIKVSGPHYEQYF
>TRBV7-2|TRBD2|-|TRBJ2-7
TGTGCCAGCAGCGCCGCCGGGACTAGCTCCTACGAGCAGTACTTC
CASSAAGTSSYEQYF
>TRBV6-1|TRBD1|-|TRBJ2-5
TGTGCCAGCAGCGAAGCAGGGGGGACAGGGGGAGAGACCCAGTACTTC
CASSEAGGTGGETQYF
>TRBV5-1|TRBD2|-|TRBJ2-7
TGCGCCAGCAGCTTGGACTCGGGGGGCTCCTACGAGCAGTACTTC
CASSLDSGGSYEQYF
>TRBV6-6|-|-|TRBJ2-1
TGTGCCGGAGGGACATCTTACAATGAGCAGTTCTTC
CAGGTSYNEQFF
>TRBV10-3|TRBD1|-|TRBJ1-2
TGTGCCATCAGTGCCCCCGGACAGGCTAACTATGGCTACACCTTC
CAISAPGQANYGYTF
>TRBV4-1|-|-|TRBJ2-7
TGCGCCAGCAGCCAAGAGACTGAACCCTACGAGCAGTACTTC
CASSQETEPYEQYF
>TRBV2|-|-|TRBJ2-5
TGTGCCAGCAGTGAGGGTGGAGCTTGGGAGACCCAGTACTTC
CASSEGGAWETQYF
>TRBV18|TRBD1|few|TRBJ1-5
TGTGCCAGCTCGTCGACAGGGGTCGGAGGATCAGGTCAGCCCCAGCATTTT
CASSSTGVGGSGQPQHF
>TRBV19|TRBD1|-|TRBJ2-5
TGTGCCAGTAGTGGAACGGACAGGGTTCAAGAGACCCAGTACTTC
CASSGTDRVQETQYF
>TRBV5-1|-|-|TRBJ2-3
TGCGCCAGCAGCCTTCCTAGCGCCGACACAGATACGCAGTATTTT
CASSLPSADTDTQYF
>TRBV29-1|-|-|TRBJ2-1
TGCAGCGTTGGGGTTGGCATCTCGATTCGGAATGAGCAGTTCTTC
CSVGVGISIRNEQFF
>TRBV5-1|-|-|TRBJ2-2
TGCGCCAGCAGCCCAGGACACCTACCGGGCACCGGGGAGCTGTTTTTT
CASSPGHLPGTGELFF
>TRBV15|TRBD1|-|TRBJ1-4
TGTGCCACCAGCAGAGATTCCAGGACAGGAGACGAAAAACTGTTTTTT
CATSRDSRTGDEKLFF
>TRBV5-1|-|few|TRBJ2-1
TGCGCCAGCAGCTTAACCGAGGCTCGCTACAATGAGCAGTTCTTC
CASSLTEARYNEQFF
>TRBV7-9|-|-|TRBJ1-1
TGTGCCAGCAGCAGAGAAGTGAACACTGAAGCTTTCTTT
CASSREVNTEAFF
>TRBV15|TRBD1|-|TRBJ1-2
TGTGCCACCAGCAGAGATCTTAGGGGGTCCAGGGGGGAGAATGGCTACACCTTC
CATSRDLRGSRGENGYTF
>TRBV7-9|-|-|TRBJ2-1
TGTGCCAGCAGCTCGACGACCCCCAAATACTCCTACAATGAGCAGTTCTTC
CASSSTTPKYSYNEQFF
>TRBV5-1|-|-|TRBJ1-1
TGCGCCAGCAGCTTCGAGACTGAAGCTTTCTTT
CASSFETEAFF